This record covers a single T cell receptor beta chain. The source of the sample is a study of control samples from healthy donors and cancer patients. Assay: immunoSEQ multiplex PCR; the TCRdb copy retains only in-frame clones and omits some. The sample has about 410,000 clones, around 90% seen once. The V gene end was trimmed by 2 bases and the J gene end by 3 bases; junction bases not matched to a gene: 2. In germline, CDR1 is SGHTA, CDR2 FQGNSA. The CDR3 consists of 14 residues. The origin of this receptor is a man between 35 and 55 years old with head and neck cancer. Sample: PBMCs. The chain joins TRBV7-2 to TRBJ2-3; TRBD2 matches at 7 bases. CDR3 protein: CASSLLGGTDTQYF. CDR3 sequence (DNA): TGTGCCAGCAGCTTACTGGGGGGGACAGATACGCAGTATTTT.